The 25 T cell receptor beta chains below all came from one sample that was sequenced in a study of CD8 T cells in acute hepatitis C reinfection. The time point was: naive CD8 control sorted from an acute-time-point sample. Method: immunoSEQ multiplex PCR; TCRdb's copy keeps in-frame clones and lacks some. The sample records about 38,000 clones, about 86% being singletons. Sequenced sample: naive CD8+ T cells from PBMCs. The receptor set was obtained from a man aged 25-45 years with chronic hepatitis C.

J is TRBJ2-3 and V is TRBV5-6, with 7 bases fitting TRBD2. V lost 4 bases and J lost 8; bases outside the gene matches: 4. Germline V gene data show CDR1 as SGHDT and CDR2 as YYEEEE. The CDR3 loop spans 12 amino acids. The CDR3 is CASSPGGGTQYF. CDR3 bases: TGTGCCAGCAGCCCTGGGGGGGGTACGCAGTATTTT.

This clone occurred once. V and J are TRBV4-1 and TRBJ2-7; TRBD2 is a possible D gene (6 bases). The CDR3 has 16 amino acids. Germline V gives CDR1 MGHRA, CDR2 YSYEKL. Trimming cost V 1 base and J 0 bases, with 13 bases left between them. CDR3 region: CASSQGALATSYEQYF. CDR3 nucleotides: TGCGCCAGCAGCCAAGGGGCCCTAGCGACCTCCTACGAGCAGTACTTC.

The gene calls are TRBV11-2 and TRBJ2-1; D is unclear. This CDR3 contains 13 residues. V lost 4 bases and J 3 bases, leaving 7 bases between the germline ends. Per the germline V gene, CDR1 is SGHAT and CDR2 is FQNNGV. The CDR3 DNA is TGTGCCAGCAGCTCAGCTAACTACAATGAGCAGTTCTTC. Translated: CASSSANYNEQFF. Drawing the rest from reference TRBV11-2 and TRBJ2-1, the complete variable domain is EAGVAQSPRYKIIEKRQSVAFWCNPISGHATLYWYQQILGQGPKLLIQFQNNGVVDDSQLPKDRFSAERLKGVDSTLKIQPAKLEDSAVYLCASSSANYNEQFFGPGTRLTVL.

V gene TRBV7-6 combines with J gene TRBJ2-7; 8 bases match TRBD2. The CDR3 is made up of 14 amino acids. V lost 5 bases, J lost 4 bases, and 7 bases stayed unmatched. Per the germline V gene, CDR1 is SGHVS and CDR2 is FNYEAQ. The CDR3 nucleotides read TGTGCCAGCAGCGAAGGCGGGAGGTTTTACGAGCAGTACTTC. Its translation is CASSEGGRFYEQYF.

This clone was detected a few times. The rearrangement joins TRBV9 to TRBJ1-1; D is unclear. CDR1 is SGDLS and CDR2 is YYNGEE in the germline V gene. The V and J ends lost 3 bases and 3 bases respectively, with 9 bases between them. This CDR3 contains 13 residues. CDR3 in DNA: TGTGCCAGCAGCGCCGAGGGTTACACTGAAGCTTTCTTT. This gives the protein CASSAEGYTEAFF.

This chain connects TRBV6-1 to TRBJ2-7; 8 nucleotides match TRBD1. Trimming cost V 2 bases and J 2 bases; bases outside gene matches: 5. The CDR3 runs 15 residues. Looked up from germline, CDR1 is MNHNS and CDR2 is SASEGT. DNA for the CDR3: TGTGCCAGCAGTGAATTGGGGACAGGTCCCTACGAGCAGTACTTC. Encoded protein: CASSELGTGPYEQYF.

The genes are TRBV6-1 and TRBJ2-7, with unresolved D. V gave up 7 bases and J gave up 0 bases, with 10 bases separating them. CDR1 MNHNS and CDR2 SASEGT come from the germline V gene. This CDR3 contains 13 residues. The CDR3: CASNWLSSYEQYF. CDR3 nucleotide sequence: TGTGCCAGCAATTGGTTAAGCTCCTACGAGCAGTACTTC.

V is TRBV19 and J is TRBJ1-2; D unclear. Germline CDR1 LNHDA, CDR2 SQIVND (reference sequence). Deletions cut 6 bases from V and 6 bases from J, with 14 bases between. The CDR3 extends over 13 amino acids. The CDR3 loop is CASSPGGSDGYTF. The CDR3 DNA is TGTGCCAGTAGCCCAGGAGGGTCAGATGGCTACACCTTC.

This clone was counted a single time. The chain recombines TRBV11-2 with TRBJ2-7; tentatively, D is TRBD1 (5 bases). Germline CDR1 reads SGHAT; CDR2 reads FQNNGV. Between the trimmed V and J ends, which lost 4 bases and 2 bases, there was a span of 9 bases. This CDR3 is 13 amino acids long. CDR3 sequence: CASSSDTPYEQYF. The CDR3 nucleotides read TGTGCCAGCAGCTCGGACACCCCCTACGAGCAGTACTTC.

The chain links TRBV27 to TRBJ1-5; the D gene is possibly TRBD1 (6 bases). The V gene lost 3 bases and the J gene lost 9 bases, with 9 bases spanning the gap. CDR1 and CDR2 (germline): MNHEY, SMNVEV (reference sequence). This CDR3 region has 12 residues. The CDR3 DNA sequence: TGTGCCAGCAGTTTCACAGGGAGGCCCCAGCATTTT. This sequence encodes CASSFTGRPQHF.

This chain uses TRBV7-2 with TRBJ1-6; 7 bases align to TRBD1. CDR1 SGHTA and CDR2 FQGNSA come from the germline V gene. J gave up 0 bases and V 1 base, and 3 bases lay outside the gene matches. The CDR3 consists of 17 residues. The CDR3 reads CASSLDRDSSYNSPLHF. The CDR3 nucleotides read TGTGCCAGCAGCTTAGATCGGGACAGCTCCTATAATTCACCCCTCCACTTT.

Here the CDR3 DNA reads TGTGCCTCCGAACGGGGGGGATTTACTGAAGCTTTCTTT. It encodes CASERGGFTEAFF. The chain is built from TRBV5-6 and TRBJ1-1, with D perhaps TRBD1 (5 bases). Trimming shortened V by 10 bases and J by 5 bases, and 18 bases separated the two germline ends. This CDR3 has 13 residues. Germline lookup yields CDR1 SGHDT and CDR2 YYEEEE.

V is TRBV5-4 and J is TRBJ2-7; 9 nucleotides agree with TRBD1. Trimming took 7 bases from V and 6 from J; bases not matched to a gene: 11. There are 14 residues in the CDR3. The germline V gene encodes CDR1 SGHNT and CDR2 YYREEE (reference sequence). The CDR3 protein is CASGPGQGLGEQYF. The CDR3 bases are TGTGCCAGCGGACCGGGACAGGGTTTAGGCGAGCAGTACTTC.

The chain recombines TRBV11-2 with TRBJ1-3, with a possible D match to TRBD1 (6 bases). Germline values: CDR1 SGHAT, CDR2 FQNNGV. This CDR3 comprises 17 residues. V was shortened by 1 base and J by 2 bases, with 15 bases between the two germline ends. The CDR3 spells CASSLVSGGDPGNTIYF. The CDR3 DNA sequence: TGTGCCAGCAGCTTAGTATCGGGGGGCGATCCTGGAAACACCATATATTTT.

As regards this clone: Mismatch with germline at one junction end may stem from a read error. The chain joins TRBV6-5 to TRBJ2-1, with a weak D call TRBD2 (6 bases). The CDR3 consists of 14 residues. The germline V gene has CDR1 MNHEY and CDR2 SVGAGI. The chain's CDR3 is CVSSTTTAGLEQFF. The CDR3, as DNA: TGTGTCAGCAGCACAACTACGGCGGGGCTCGAGCAGTTCTTC.

This clone was detected only once. The rearrangement links TRBV7-3 to TRBJ2-2; 10 bases agree with TRBD2. The V segment lost 5 bases and the J segment 2 bases; nucleotides outside the gene matches: 11. This CDR3 has 18 amino acids. The germline CDR1 and CDR2 sequences are SGHTA and FQGTGA. CDR3 coding DNA: TGTGCCAGCAGCCCCCGCCGGGCTAGCGGGGGCAACACCGGGGAGCTGTTTTTT. Translating gives CASSPRRASGGNTGELFF.

This sequence joins TRBV7-9 and TRBJ2-1; D may be TRBD1 or TRBD2 (5 bases each). V was clipped by 3 bases and J by 9 bases, with 12 bases between them. This CDR3 spans 13 amino acids. Germline V CDR1 and CDR2: SEHNR, FQNEAQ (reference sequence). CDR3 in DNA: TGTGCCAGCAGCTTTCTCTCCGGGGCTGAGCAGTTCTTC. This sequence encodes CASSFLSGAEQFF.

The chain combines TRBV7-2 with TRBJ2-1; no reliable D call. From germline, CDR1 is SGHTA and CDR2 FQGNSA. The CDR3 runs 15 residues. V lost 4 bases and J 4 bases, leaving 14 bases between the germline ends. In nucleotides, the CDR3 is TGTGCCAGCAGCTACCGGGCCCTCACATACAATGAGCAGTTCTTC. It codes for CASSYRALTYNEQFF.

CDR3 residues: CASSDRVSGYTF. As DNA, the CDR3 is TGTGCCAGCAGCGACAGGGTCTCTGGCTACACCTTC. This chain links TRBV9 with TRBJ1-2, with TRBD1 as a possible D gene (6 bases). This CDR3 is 12 amino acids long. CDR1 SGDLS and CDR2 YYNGEE come from the germline V gene. Trimming stripped 3 bases from V and 7 bases from J, with 10 bases between.

Comment on this clone: This specimen includes other DNA sequences encoding the same CDR3. The chain links TRBV1 to TRBJ1-5; the table's D call of TRBD1 was not tested on the DNA. TRBV1 is termed a pseudogene. The CDR3 length is 18 residues. The CDR3: CTSSQDPYRDNSNQPQHF. The CDR3 DNA sequence: TGCACCAGCAGCCAAGATCCGTACAGGGACAATAGCAATCAGCCCCAGCATTTT.

The chain recombines TRBV5-6 with TRBJ2-7; tentatively, D is TRBD2 (7 bases). Between the trimmed V and J ends, which lost 3 bases and 5 bases, there was a span of 18 bases. The CDR3 extends over 15 amino acids. Per germline, CDR1 SGHDT and CDR2 YYEEEE. CDR3 loop: CASSYEGGARNEQYF. The CDR3 DNA follows: TGTGCCAGCAGCTACGAAGGGGGGGCCCGAAACGAGCAGTACTTC.

A few counts support this clone. The chain links TRBV7-9 to TRBJ1-1; D remains unclear. V lost 1 base to trimming and J lost 1 base, with 7 bases between them. The CDR3 sequence is 14 residues long. The germline gives CDR1 SEHNR, CDR2 FQNEAQ (reference sequence). For the CDR3, the DNA is TGTGCCAGCAGCTTAGTAGGACGGAACACTGAAGCTTTCTTT. As protein: CASSLVGRNTEAFF.

V and J are TRBV4-1 and TRBJ2-7; tentative D call: TRBD2 (5 bases). Germline V gene lookup returns CDR1 MGHRA and CDR2 YSYEKL. V gave up 0 bases and J gave up 6 bases, with 9 bases separating them. This CDR3 has 13 residues. CDR3 in amino acids: CASSQEKSGEQYF. The CDR3 nucleotides read TGCGCCAGCAGCCAAGAAAAGAGCGGCGAGCAGTACTTC.

The rearrangement links TRBV30 to TRBJ2-5, with unresolved D. V was shortened by 2 bases and J by 2 bases, with 18 bases between the two germline ends. This CDR3 region has 16 residues. Germline V lookup: CDR1 GTSNPN, CDR2 SVGIG (reference sequence). In DNA, the CDR3 is TGTGCCTGGAGTCCCATTCCCCGATATCGACAAGAGACCCAGTACTTC. It translates to CAWSPIPRYRQETQYF.

This rearrangement joins TRBV9 to TRBJ2-7; D tentatively fits TRBD1 or TRBD2 (5 bases each). V was pared by 3 bases and J by 2 bases, with 12 bases between. From germline, CDR1 is SGDLS and CDR2 YYNGEE. This CDR3 is 14 amino acids long. This chain's CDR3 is CASSGRDATYEQYF. CDR3 bases: TGTGCCAGCAGCGGCCGGGACGCGACCTACGAGCAGTACTTC.